This is a list of T cell receptor beta chains from one sample in a study of monozygotic twins with inflammatory bowel disease. TCRdb reprocessed the 5' RACE reads, keeping one entry per CDR3 protein, no DNA. Its clone listing holds some 400,000 distinct CDR3 sequences. The sequenced sample consisted of blood. Source of these receptors: a human donor with ulcerative colitis or Crohn's disease, or a healthy co-twin of an affected twin (not recorded which). Both conserved end residues are part of each CDR3.

CDR3aa,j_gene,v_gene
CASSLEWGEADTQYF,TRBJ2-3,TRBV5-1
CASSRRMGGGLNMNTEAFF,TRBJ1-1,TRBV7-6
CASRLLQGSSGANVLTF,TRBJ2-6,TRBV28
CSVGGGRAVNEQFF,TRBJ2-1,TRBV29-1
CASSGTGKNTGELFF,TRBJ2-2,TRBV5-1
CASSQGLGEKLFF,TRBJ1-4,TRBV2
CASILGQGGTEAFF,TRBJ1-1,TRBV6-2/TRBV6-3
CASSETGVGTGELFF,TRBJ2-2,TRBV6-1
CASSLLRLQWNEQFF,TRBJ2-1,TRBV12-3/TRBV12-4
CSARPSGSYEQFF,TRBJ2-1,TRBV20-1